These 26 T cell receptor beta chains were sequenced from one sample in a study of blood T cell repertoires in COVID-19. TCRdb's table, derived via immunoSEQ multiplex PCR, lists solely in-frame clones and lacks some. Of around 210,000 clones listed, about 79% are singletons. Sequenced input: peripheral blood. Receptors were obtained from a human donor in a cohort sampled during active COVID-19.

Written as DNA, the CDR3 is TGTGCCAGTAGTCGGGACAGGGGGAAGGGCTACACCTTC. This gives the protein CASSRDRGKGYTF. The V and J genes are TRBV19 and TRBJ1-2; 11 nucleotides align to TRBD1. CDR3 length: 13 amino acids. Germline CDR1 reads LNHDA; CDR2 reads SQIVND (reference sequence). The junction had 4 bases not matched to a gene; V was cut back by 5 bases and J by 8 bases.

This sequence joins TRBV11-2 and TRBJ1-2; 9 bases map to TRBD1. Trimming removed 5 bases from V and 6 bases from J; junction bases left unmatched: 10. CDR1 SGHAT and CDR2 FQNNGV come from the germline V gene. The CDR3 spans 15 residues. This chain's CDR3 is CASSRFDRGYHGYTF. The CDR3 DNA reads TGTGCCAGCAGCCGATTCGACAGGGGGTATCATGGCTACACCTTC.

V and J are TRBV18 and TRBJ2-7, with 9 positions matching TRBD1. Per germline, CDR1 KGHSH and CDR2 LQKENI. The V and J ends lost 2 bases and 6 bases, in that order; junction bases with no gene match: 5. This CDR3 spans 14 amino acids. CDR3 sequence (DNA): TGTGCCAGCTCACCAGTACAGGGGGCGGTCGAGCAGTACTTC. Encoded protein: CASSPVQGAVEQYF.

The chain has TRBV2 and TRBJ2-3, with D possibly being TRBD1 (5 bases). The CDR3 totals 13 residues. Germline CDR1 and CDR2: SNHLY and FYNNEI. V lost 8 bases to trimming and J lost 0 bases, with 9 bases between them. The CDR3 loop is CASLRESTDTQYF. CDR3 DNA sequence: TGTGCCAGCCTCAGGGAAAGCACAGATACGCAGTATTTT. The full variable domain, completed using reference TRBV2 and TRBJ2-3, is EPEVTQTPSHQVTQMGQEVILRCVPISNHLYFYWYRQILGQKVEFLVSFYNNEISEKSEIFDDQFSVERPDGSNFTLKIRSTKLEDSAMYFCASLRESTDTQYFGPGTRLTVL.

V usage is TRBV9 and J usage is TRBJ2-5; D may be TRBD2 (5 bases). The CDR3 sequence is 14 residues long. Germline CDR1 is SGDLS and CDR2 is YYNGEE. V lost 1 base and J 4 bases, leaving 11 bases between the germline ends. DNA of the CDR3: TGTGCCAGCAGCGTACGGGGTCTCGGAGAGACCCAGTACTTC. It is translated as CASSVRGLGETQYF.

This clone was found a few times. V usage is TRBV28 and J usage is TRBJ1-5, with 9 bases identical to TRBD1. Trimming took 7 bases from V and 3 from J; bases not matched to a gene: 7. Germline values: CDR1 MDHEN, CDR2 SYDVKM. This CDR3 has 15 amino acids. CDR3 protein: CASKIQGASNQPQHF. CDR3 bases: TGTGCCAGCAAGATACAGGGGGCGTCCAATCAGCCCCAGCATTTT.

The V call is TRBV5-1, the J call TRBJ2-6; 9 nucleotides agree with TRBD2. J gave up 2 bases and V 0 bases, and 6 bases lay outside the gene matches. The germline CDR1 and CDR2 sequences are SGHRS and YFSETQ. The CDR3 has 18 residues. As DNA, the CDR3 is TGCGCCAGCAGCTTGGGACTGCGGGAGGGCCCTGGGGCCAACGTCCTGACTTTC. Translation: CASSLGLREGPGANVLTF.

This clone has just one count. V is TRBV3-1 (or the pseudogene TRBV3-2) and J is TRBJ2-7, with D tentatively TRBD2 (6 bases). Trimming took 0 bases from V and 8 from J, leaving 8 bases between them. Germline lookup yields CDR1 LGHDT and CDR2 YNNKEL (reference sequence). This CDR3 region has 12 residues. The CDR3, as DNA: TGTGCCAGCAGCCAAGACGGGGGAAAGCAGTACTTC. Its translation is CASSQDGGKQYF.

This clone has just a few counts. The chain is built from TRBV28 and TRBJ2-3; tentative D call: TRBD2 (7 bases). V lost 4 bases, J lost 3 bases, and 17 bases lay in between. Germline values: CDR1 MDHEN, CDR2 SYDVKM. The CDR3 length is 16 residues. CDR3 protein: CASSSTHREGTDTQYF. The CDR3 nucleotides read TGTGCCAGCAGTTCGACCCACAGGGAGGGGACAGATACGCAGTATTTT.

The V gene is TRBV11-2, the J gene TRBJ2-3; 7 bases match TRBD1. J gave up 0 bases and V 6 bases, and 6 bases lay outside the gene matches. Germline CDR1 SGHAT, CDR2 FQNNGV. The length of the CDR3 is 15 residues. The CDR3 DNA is TGTGCCAGCAGACTTCTGACAGGGAGCACAGATACGCAGTATTTT. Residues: CASRLLTGSTDTQYF.

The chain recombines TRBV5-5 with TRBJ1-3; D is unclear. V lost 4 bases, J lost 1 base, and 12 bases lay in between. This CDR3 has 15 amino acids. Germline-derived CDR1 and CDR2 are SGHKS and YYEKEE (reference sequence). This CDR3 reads CASSHTEGSGNTIYF. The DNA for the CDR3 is TGTGCCAGCAGCCACACGGAGGGATCTGGAAACACCATATATTTT.

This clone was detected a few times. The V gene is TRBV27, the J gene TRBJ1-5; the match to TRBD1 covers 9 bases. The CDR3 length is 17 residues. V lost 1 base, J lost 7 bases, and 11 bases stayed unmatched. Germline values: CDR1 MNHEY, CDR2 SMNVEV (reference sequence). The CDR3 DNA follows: TGTGCCAGCAGTTTATACGCACAGGGGGCTGTCGACCAGCCCCAGCATTTT. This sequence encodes CASSLYAQGAVDQPQHF.

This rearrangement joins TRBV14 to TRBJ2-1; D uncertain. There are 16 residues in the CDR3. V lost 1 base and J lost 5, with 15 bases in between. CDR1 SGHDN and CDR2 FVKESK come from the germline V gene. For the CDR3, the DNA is TGTGCCAGCAGCCAAGGCGCCCTGCGAGGAGACAATGAGCAGTTCTTC. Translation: CASSQGALRGDNEQFF.

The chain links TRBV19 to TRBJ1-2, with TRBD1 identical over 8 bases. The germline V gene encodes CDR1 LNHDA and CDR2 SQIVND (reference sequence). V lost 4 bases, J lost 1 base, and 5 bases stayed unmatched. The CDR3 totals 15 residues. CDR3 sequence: CASSNRDRFNYGYTF. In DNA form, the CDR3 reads TGTGCCAGTAGTAACCGGGACAGGTTTAACTATGGCTACACCTTC.

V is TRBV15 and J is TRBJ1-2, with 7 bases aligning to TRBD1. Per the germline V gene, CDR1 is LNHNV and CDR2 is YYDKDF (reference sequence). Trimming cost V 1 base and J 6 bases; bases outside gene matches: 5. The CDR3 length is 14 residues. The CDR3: CATSRAGRGNGYTF. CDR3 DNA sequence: TGTGCCACCAGCAGAGCAGGCAGGGGGAATGGCTACACCTTC. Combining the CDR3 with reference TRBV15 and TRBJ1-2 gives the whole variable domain DAMVIQNPRYQVTQFGKPVTLSCSQTLNHNVMYWYQQKSSQAPKLLFHYYDKDFNNEADTPDNFQSRRPNTSFCFLDIRSPGLGDTAMYLCATSRAGRGNGYTFGSGTRLTVV.

The CDR3 here is CSARTYGYTF. For the CDR3, the DNA is TGCAGTGCTAGAACTTATGGCTACACCTTC. This chain uses TRBV20-1 with TRBJ1-2; D not certain. Germline V lookup: CDR1 DFQATT, CDR2 SNEGSKA (reference sequence). Trimming removed 2 bases at V and 5 bases at J, with 3 bases between. The CDR3 length is 10 residues.

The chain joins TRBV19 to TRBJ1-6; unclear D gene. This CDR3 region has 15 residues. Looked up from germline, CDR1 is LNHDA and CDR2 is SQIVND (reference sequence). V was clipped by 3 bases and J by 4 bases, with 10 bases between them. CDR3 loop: CASSIDRTYNSPLHF. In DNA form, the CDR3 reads TGTGCCAGTAGTATCGATAGAACTTATAATTCACCCCTCCACTTT. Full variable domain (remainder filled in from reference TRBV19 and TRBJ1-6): DGGITQSPKYLFRKEGQNVTLSCEQNLNHDAMYWYRQDPGQGLRLIYYSQIVNDFQKGDIAEGYSVSREKKESFPLTVTSAQKNPTAFYLCASSIDRTYNSPLHFGNGTRLTVT.

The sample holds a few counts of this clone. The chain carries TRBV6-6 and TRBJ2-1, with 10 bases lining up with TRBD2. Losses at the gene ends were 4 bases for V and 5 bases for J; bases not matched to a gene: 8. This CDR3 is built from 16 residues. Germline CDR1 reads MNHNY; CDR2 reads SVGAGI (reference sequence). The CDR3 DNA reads TGTGCCAGCAGTTCTCCGGGACTAGCGTCAAACAATGAGCAGTTCTTC. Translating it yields CASSSPGLASNNEQFF.

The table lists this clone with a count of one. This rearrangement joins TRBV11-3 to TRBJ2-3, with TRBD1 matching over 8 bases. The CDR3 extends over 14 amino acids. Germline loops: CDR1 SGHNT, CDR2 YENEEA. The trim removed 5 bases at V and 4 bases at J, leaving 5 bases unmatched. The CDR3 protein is CASSLTGGPDTQYF. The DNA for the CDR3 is TGTGCCAGCAGCCTAACAGGGGGTCCAGATACGCAGTATTTT.

The DNA for the CDR3 is TGTGCCAGCAGCTTAATAGCGGGATTCGAGACCCAGTACTTC. Translation gives CASSLIAGFETQYF. J is TRBJ2-5 and V is TRBV5-4, with 8 bases matching TRBD2. Trimming cost V 2 bases and J 5 bases; bases outside gene matches: 5. The CDR3 spans 14 residues. Germline CDR1 reads SGHNT; CDR2 reads YYREEE (reference sequence).

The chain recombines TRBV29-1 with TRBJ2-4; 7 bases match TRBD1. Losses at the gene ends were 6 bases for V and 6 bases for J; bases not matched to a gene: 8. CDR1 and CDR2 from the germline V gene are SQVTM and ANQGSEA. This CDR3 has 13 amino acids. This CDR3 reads CSVVRQGGNIQYF. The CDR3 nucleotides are TGCAGCGTCGTTCGACAGGGCGGAAACATTCAGTACTTC.

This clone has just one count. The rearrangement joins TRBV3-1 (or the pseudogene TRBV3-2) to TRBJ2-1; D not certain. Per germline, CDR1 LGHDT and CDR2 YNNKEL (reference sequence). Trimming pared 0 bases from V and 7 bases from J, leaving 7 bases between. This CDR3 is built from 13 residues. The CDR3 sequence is CASSQDHQNEQFF. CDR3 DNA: TGTGCCAGCAGCCAAGATCACCAGAATGAGCAGTTCTTC.

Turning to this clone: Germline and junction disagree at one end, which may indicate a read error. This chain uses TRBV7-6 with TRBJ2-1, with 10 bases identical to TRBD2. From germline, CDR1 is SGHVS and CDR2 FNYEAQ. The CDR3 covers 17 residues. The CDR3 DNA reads TGTGCCAGCAGCCTAGCTGGAGGGACTAGCGCCTACAATGAGCAGTTCTTC. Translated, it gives CASSLAGGTSAYNEQFF.

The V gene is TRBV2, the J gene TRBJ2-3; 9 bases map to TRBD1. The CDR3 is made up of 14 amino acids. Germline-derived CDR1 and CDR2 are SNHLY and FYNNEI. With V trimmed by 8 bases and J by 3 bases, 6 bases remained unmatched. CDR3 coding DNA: TGTGCCAGCGAACCGGGACAGGGTACAGATACGCAGTATTTT. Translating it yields CASEPGQGTDTQYF.

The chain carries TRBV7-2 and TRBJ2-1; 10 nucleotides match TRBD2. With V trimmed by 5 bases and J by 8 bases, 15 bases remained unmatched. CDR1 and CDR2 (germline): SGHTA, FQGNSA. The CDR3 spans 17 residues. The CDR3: CASSPGRSSGRNDEQFF. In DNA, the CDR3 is TGTGCCAGCAGCCCGGGGAGGAGTAGCGGGAGGAACGATGAGCAGTTCTTC.

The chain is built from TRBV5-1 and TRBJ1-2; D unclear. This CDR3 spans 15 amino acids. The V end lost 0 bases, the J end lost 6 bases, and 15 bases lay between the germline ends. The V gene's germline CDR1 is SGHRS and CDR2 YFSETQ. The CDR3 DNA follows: TGCGCCAGCAGCTTGGAGTCAGGACGGGGAGATGGCTACACCTTC. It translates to CASSLESGRGDGYTF.